The next 12 T cell receptor beta chains were all read from a single sample in a study of neurological immune-mediated disorders. TCRdb re-analysed the 5' RACE reads in MiXCR, keeping a single row per CDR3 protein. The profile shows tens of thousands of distinct CDR3 sequences, approximately 14% of them singletons. The sequencing sample was made of PBMCs. Receptors were obtained from a woman in her forties or fifties in good health.

This clonotype was observed many times. The chain employs TRBV20-1 and TRBJ1-3; D uncertain. This CDR3 region has 14 residues. Germline-derived CDR1 and CDR2 are DFQATT and SNEGSKA (reference sequence). V lost 0 bases, J lost 2 bases, and 8 bases lay in between. Here the CDR3 DNA reads TGCAGTGCTAGAGATCCCCTGACTGGAAACACCATATATTTT. Translated: CSARDPLTGNTIYF.

There are a few counts of this clonotype. This sequence joins TRBV2 and TRBJ2-1; D unresolved. V lost 5 bases and J 4 bases, leaving 15 bases between the germline ends. Germline assignment: CDR1 SNHLY and CDR2 FYNNEI. The CDR3 is 15 amino acids. As DNA, the CDR3 is TGTGCCAGCAGTCTTACTTCCACCCGTTACAATGAGCAGTTCTTC. Its translation is CASSLTSTRYNEQFF. Complete variable domain (other parts from reference TRBV2 and TRBJ2-1): EPEVTQTPSHQVTQMGQEVILRCVPISNHLYFYWYRQILGQKVEFLVSFYNNEISEKSEIFDDQFSVERPDGSNFTLKIRSTKLEDSAMYFCASSLTSTRYNEQFFGPGTRLTVL.

The V gene is TRBV5-1, the J gene TRBJ2-3; D gene uncertain. CDR3 size: 13 residues. Germline V gene sequence: CDR1 SGHRS, CDR2 YFSETQ. V lost 0 bases and J 4 bases, leaving 6 bases between the germline ends. The CDR3 sequence: CASSLDTADTQYF. The CDR3 nucleotides are TGCGCCAGCAGCTTGGACACAGCAGATACGCAGTATTTT.

In this sample, this clonotype turned up many times. This chain uses TRBV27 with TRBJ1-5, with D uncertain. Trimming removed 5 bases at V and 2 bases at J, with 10 bases between. The CDR3 is 14 residues long. CDR1 and CDR2 (germline): MNHEY, SMNVEV (reference sequence). The CDR3 sequence is CASSGGYGNQPQHF. The CDR3 DNA reads TGTGCCAGCAGTGGAGGGTACGGCAATCAGCCCCAGCATTTT.

This clonotype has a count of ten or more. The chain combines TRBV28 with TRBJ2-7; D is possibly TRBD2 (5 bases). The germline V and J ends were trimmed by 6 bases and 3 bases, with 15 bases remaining between them. From germline, CDR1 is MDHEN and CDR2 SYDVKM. This CDR3 has 14 amino acids. CDR3 nucleotides: TGTGCCAGCAGCTTGGGTGGGAGTCTCTACGAGCAGTACTTC. Encoded protein: CASSLGGSLYEQYF.

This clonotype has ten or more counts. The chain is built from TRBV28 and TRBJ2-7; TRBD1 agrees at 9 bases. The CDR3 is 15 residues long. Germline CDR1 reads MDHEN; CDR2 reads SYDVKM. V dropped 5 bases and J dropped 7; count of bases not matched to a gene: 12. The CDR3 nucleotides read TGTGCCAGCAGTCACCCGACAGGGGGACTACTGGAGCAGTACTTC. It codes for CASSHPTGGLLEQYF.

This clonotype was counted ten times or more. The chain employs TRBV29-1 and TRBJ1-1; D remains unclear. The germline CDR1 and CDR2 sequences are SQVTM and ANQGSEA. This CDR3 comprises 11 residues. V gave up 8 bases and J gave up 3 bases, with 10 bases separating them. The CDR3 DNA reads TGCAGCATCGCTCAGGACACTGAAGCTTTCTTT. Its protein product is CSIAQDTEAFF.

In regard to this clonotype: This sequence may be a read error, since a much larger clone differs from it by one base. This rearrangement joins TRBV7-9 to TRBJ2-2; D ambiguous. In germline, CDR1 is SEHNR, CDR2 FQNEAQ (reference sequence). V lost 6 bases to trimming and J lost 8 bases, with 13 bases between them. The CDR3 has 13 amino acids. CDR3 DNA: TGTGCCAGCAGATTTCCCCGGACGGGGGAGCTGTTTTTT. Residues: CASRFPRTGELFF. Looking up the rest from reference TRBV7-9 and TRBJ2-2 gives the full variable domain: DTGVSQNPRHKITKRGQNVTFRCDPISEHNRLYWYRQTLGQGPEFLTYFQNEAQLEKSRLLSDRFSAERPKGSFSTLEIQRTEQGDSAMYLCASRFPRTGELFFGEGSRLTVL.

This clonotype has ten or more counts. The chain combines TRBV7-2 with TRBJ1-2; maybe TRBD1 (5 bases). Per the germline V gene, CDR1 is SGHTA and CDR2 is FQGNSA. The CDR3 sequence is 16 residues long. The germline V and J ends were trimmed by 5 bases and 5 bases, with 21 bases remaining between them. For the CDR3, the DNA is TGTGCCAGCAGCGCCGCGAGTACGGGACGCCCGTATGGCTACACCTTC. It codes for CASSAASTGRPYGYTF. Full variable domain (missing parts from reference TRBV7-2 and TRBJ1-2): GAGVSQSPSNKVTEKGKDVELRCDPISGHTALYWYRQSLGQGLEFLIYFQGNSAPDKSGLPSDRFSAERTGGSVSTLTIQRTQQEDSAVYLCASSAASTGRPYGYTFGSGTRLTVV.

This clonotype was detected ten times or more. The J gene is TRBJ1-4, the V gene TRBV5-5; D gene ambiguous. Germline CDR1 and CDR2: SGHKS and YYEKEE (reference sequence). The CDR3 is 14 amino acids. V dropped 2 bases and J dropped 3 bases, with 8 bases sitting between them. Here the CDR3 DNA reads TGTGCCAGCAGCTTAGGAGGAGCTAATGAAAAACTGTTTTTT. Amino acid sequence: CASSLGGANEKLFF. Complete variable domain (other parts from reference TRBV5-5 and TRBJ1-4): DAGVTQSPTHLIKTRGQQVTLRCSPISGHKSVSWYQQVLGQGPQFIFQYYEKEERGRGNFPDRFSARQFPNYSSELNVNALLLGDSALYLCASSLGGANEKLFFGSGTQLSVL.

This clonotype has a handful of counts. The gene calls are TRBV4-2 and TRBJ2-1; D is uncertain. Trimming cost V 4 bases and J 8 bases, with 9 bases left between them. The germline V gene encodes CDR1 LGHNA and CDR2 YNFKEQ. CDR3 length equals 12 residues. CDR3 loop: CASSPRMDEQFF. The CDR3 DNA reads as TGTGCCAGCAGCCCCCGAATGGATGAGCAGTTCTTC.

In its sample, this clonotype was seen many times. The J gene is TRBJ2-7, the V gene TRBV27, with D hard to call. V gave up 3 bases and J gave up 4 bases, with 16 bases separating them. This CDR3 region has 15 residues. Germline V lookup: CDR1 MNHEY, CDR2 SMNVEV (reference sequence). This chain's CDR3 is CASSLTPGQPYEQYF. CDR3 coding DNA: TGTGCCAGCAGTTTGACCCCCGGCCAGCCGTACGAGCAGTACTTC.